Below are 29 T cell receptor beta chains sequenced from a single sample in a study of T cells after posttransplantation cyclophosphamide. Assay used: immunoSEQ multiplex PCR; TCRdb lists only in-frame clones, some missing. Here the sample spans more than 20,000 clones, roughly 70% being singletons. The specimen sequenced was memory CD4+ T cells sorted from PBMCs. The receptors were gathered from a woman aged 55-69 years in good health, CMV-negative, and a related stem cell transplant donor.

The chain combines TRBV7-2 with TRBJ1-4; 8 positions agree with TRBD1. In germline, CDR1 is SGHTA, CDR2 FQGNSA. The CDR3 has 15 residues. V lost 5 bases, J lost 3 bases, and 5 bases stayed unmatched. The CDR3 sequence: CASSPQGAANEKLFF. In nucleotides, the CDR3 is TGTGCCAGCAGCCCGCAGGGGGCCGCTAATGAAAAACTGTTTTTT.

V gene TRBV5-6 combines with J gene TRBJ2-4; D uncertain. V was clipped by 5 bases and J by 0 bases, with 12 bases between them. In germline, CDR1 is SGHDT, CDR2 YYEEEE. CDR3 length equals 15 residues. The CDR3: CASSLTELAKNIQYF. CDR3 nucleotides: TGTGCCAGCAGTCTTACGGAGCTAGCCAAAAACATTCAGTACTTC. The variable domain in full, completed from reference TRBV5-6 and TRBJ2-4, reads DAGVTQSPTHLIKTRGQQVTLRCSPKSGHDTVSWYQQALGQGPQFIFQYYEEEERQRGNFPDRFSGHQFPNYSSELNVNALLLGDSALYLCASSLTELAKNIQYFGAGTRLSVL.

The V call is TRBV11-2, the J call TRBJ2-5; D is perhaps TRBD2 (6 bases). The CDR3 totals 13 residues. The germline gives CDR1 SGHAT, CDR2 FQNNGV. V lost 3 bases to trimming and J lost 13 bases, with 18 bases between them. CDR3 DNA sequence: TGTGCCAGCAGCTTGGAGCCGTCGGGACTTCTGTACTTC. This encodes CASSLEPSGLLYF.

This sequence joins TRBV7-3 and TRBJ2-3; 7 nucleotides align to TRBD2. Germline V gene data show CDR1 as SGHTA and CDR2 as FQGTGA. The CDR3 runs 15 residues. Trimming took 3 bases from V and 3 from J; bases not matched to a gene: 6. The CDR3: CASSFRGSTTDTQYF. The CDR3 DNA follows: TGTGCCAGCAGCTTTCGCGGGAGTACGACAGATACGCAGTATTTT.

The V gene is TRBV20-1, the J gene TRBJ1-4; possibly TRBD1 for D (6 bases). The V gene's germline CDR1 is DFQATT and CDR2 SNEGSKA (reference sequence). This CDR3 spans 11 amino acids. Trimming cost V 5 bases and J 10 bases, with 11 bases left between them. As DNA, the CDR3 is TGCAGTGCTGGAGGGGGGGTAAAACTGTTTTTT. Translating gives CSAGGGVKLFF.

Note on this clone: Other nucleotide sequences in the sample specify the same CDR3. This chain connects TRBV18 to TRBJ1-1; D is undetermined. This CDR3 is 12 amino acids long. CDR1 is KGHSH, CDR2 LQKENI, per germline. V dropped 5 bases and J dropped 4 bases, with 8 bases sitting between them. This CDR3 reads CASSRSGTEAFF. CDR3 coding DNA: TGTGCCAGCTCAAGGAGCGGCACTGAAGCTTTCTTT.

This chain uses TRBV5-5 with TRBJ1-1; 7 nucleotides agree with TRBD1. The J segment lost 0 bases and the V segment lost 0 bases, leaving 5 bases of the junction unmatched. The germline V gene encodes CDR1 SGHKS and CDR2 YYEKEE (reference sequence). The CDR3 consists of 16 residues. The CDR3 DNA is TGTGCCAGCAGCTTGGGACAGGGTCTCCTGAACACTGAAGCTTTCTTT. This codes for CASSLGQGLLNTEAFF.

The chain uses TRBV25-1 and TRBJ1-1; D is possibly TRBD1 (5 bases). Trimming cost V 4 bases and J 2 bases, with 11 bases left between them. The CDR3 has 14 amino acids. Germline lookup yields CDR1 MGHDK and CDR2 SYGVNS. CDR3: CASSGLGVNTEAFF. CDR3 DNA sequence: TGTGCCAGCAGTGGACTAGGGGTTAACACTGAAGCTTTCTTT. Using reference TRBV25-1 and TRBJ1-1 for the parts outside the CDR3, the full variable domain is EADIYQTPRYLVIGTGKKITLECSQTMGHDKMYWYQQDPGMELHLIHYSYGVNSTEKGDLSSESTVSRIRTEHFPLTLESARPSHTSQYLCASSGLGVNTEAFFGQGTRLTVV.

J is TRBJ2-7 and V is TRBV14, with 9 bases aligning to TRBD1. Germline V gene sequence: CDR1 SGHDN, CDR2 FVKESK. This CDR3 contains 16 residues. Losses at the gene ends were 0 bases for V and 1 base for J; bases not matched to a gene: 4. The CDR3 DNA sequence: TGTGCCAGCAGCCAAGATTTTGGGACAGGGTCCTACGAGCAGTACTTC. Amino acid sequence: CASSQDFGTGSYEQYF.

This chain uses TRBV4-1 with TRBJ2-1; D may be TRBD1 (5 bases). The CDR3 consists of 13 residues. Germline assignment: CDR1 MGHRA and CDR2 YSYEKL. The V gene lost 6 bases and the J gene lost 6 bases, with 12 bases spanning the gap. The CDR3 sequence is CASRPPRGNEQFF. The CDR3 nucleotides are TGCGCCAGCAGACCTCCTAGGGGCAATGAGCAGTTCTTC.

The rearrangement joins TRBV7-3 to TRBJ2-5; D not resolved. Germline-derived CDR1 and CDR2 are SGHTA and FQGTGA. The CDR3 covers 14 residues. The V and J ends lost 0 bases and 2 bases respectively, with 7 bases between them. Here the CDR3 reads CASSLTGSQETQYF. For the CDR3, the DNA is TGTGCCAGCAGCTTAACTGGCAGTCAAGAGACCCAGTACTTC.

V and J are TRBV18 and TRBJ1-1; TRBD1 is a possible D gene (5 bases). Deletions cut 6 bases from V and 5 bases from J, with 16 bases between. The CDR3 totals 14 residues. Germline CDR1 and CDR2: KGHSH and LQKENI. The chain's CDR3 is CASSDLGGATEAFF. The DNA for the CDR3 is TGTGCCAGCTCCGACCTCGGCGGGGCAACTGAAGCTTTCTTT.

The V call is TRBV28, the J call TRBJ1-2, with a tentative D call TRBD1 (6 bases). The CDR3 has 11 amino acids. Trimming took 5 bases from V and 5 from J, leaving 6 bases between them. CDR1 is MDHEN and CDR2 is SYDVKM in the germline V gene. The CDR3 DNA is TGTGCCAGCAGTACAGGGTATGGCTACACCTTC. This sequence encodes CASSTGYGYTF.

The genes are TRBV11-2 and TRBJ2-7; no definite D call. The V end lost 5 bases, the J end lost 3 bases, and 17 bases lay between the germline ends. The CDR3 extends over 15 amino acids. Germline loops: CDR1 SGHAT, CDR2 FQNNGV. CDR3 residues: CASSPIFSRSYEQYF. The CDR3 bases are TGTGCCAGCAGCCCCATATTCTCTAGAAGCTACGAGCAGTACTTC.

The table lists this clone with a count of one. The chain couples TRBV28 to TRBJ1-1; TRBD1 aligns across 7 bases. This CDR3 region has 13 residues. Trimming took 6 bases from V and 7 from J; bases not matched to a gene: 8. Germline CDR1 is MDHEN and CDR2 is SYDVKM. The CDR3 region is CASRNRGPFEAFF. The CDR3, as DNA: TGTGCCAGCAGAAACAGGGGACCCTTTGAAGCTTTCTTT.

The sample holds a few counts of this clone. The V and J genes are TRBV18 and TRBJ2-1, with 8 bases lining up with TRBD1. CDR3 length equals 15 residues. V shed 3 bases and J 2 bases; nucleotides not matched to a gene: 3. Germline loops: CDR1 KGHSH, CDR2 LQKENI. As DNA, the CDR3 is TGTGCCAGCTCACCGGGACAGGACACCTACAATGAGCAGTTCTTC. Its translation is CASSPGQDTYNEQFF.

J is TRBJ1-3 and V is TRBV2, with D possibly being TRBD1 (5 bases). V lost 4 bases and J 4 bases, leaving 14 bases between the germline ends. The CDR3 has 15 residues. From germline, CDR1 is SNHLY and CDR2 FYNNEI. The CDR3, as DNA: TGTGCCAGCAGTGCCGTTCGGAGGGGAGGAAACACCATATATTTT. It translates to CASSAVRRGGNTIYF.

The chain employs TRBV6-5 and TRBJ2-3; D unclear. The CDR3 loop spans 13 amino acids. Germline assignment: CDR1 MNHEY and CDR2 SVGAGI. The V end lost 2 bases, the J end lost 6 bases, and 9 bases lay between the germline ends. The CDR3 DNA sequence: TGTGCCAGCAGTTACACGTCCCGGGATACGCAGTATTTT. Translated: CASSYTSRDTQYF.

The V gene is TRBV5-4, the J gene TRBJ1-2, with 8 positions matching TRBD1. The germline CDR1 and CDR2 sequences are SGHNT and YYREEE (reference sequence). Losses at the gene ends were 6 bases for V and 4 bases for J; bases not matched to a gene: 8. The CDR3 sequence is 14 residues long. CDR3 DNA: TGTGCCAGCACTACAGGGGGGGCCCCCTATGGCTACACCTTC. Amino acids: CASTTGGAPYGYTF. The entire variable domain, with the rest obtained from reference TRBV5-4 and TRBJ1-2, is as follows: ETGVTQSPTHLIKTRGQQVTLRCSSQSGHNTVSWYQQALGQGPQFIFQYYREEENGRGNFPPRFSGLQFPNYSSELNVNALELDDSALYLCASTTGGAPYGYTFGSGTRLTVV.

This chain links TRBV30 with TRBJ2-5, with D possibly TRBD1 on 6 matching bases. Germline CDR1 is GTSNPN and CDR2 is SVGIG (reference sequence). CDR3 length: 14 residues. V lost 3 bases, J lost 7 bases, and 18 bases lay in between. The CDR3 DNA follows: TGTGCCTGGAGCCCAGGACAGCGATCGGGGACCCAGTACTTC. It yields the protein CAWSPGQRSGTQYF.

The V call is TRBV9, the J call TRBJ2-1; D gene uncertain. This CDR3 contains 13 residues. Per the germline V gene, CDR1 is SGDLS and CDR2 is YYNGEE. The germline V and J ends were trimmed by 2 bases and 8 bases, with 11 bases remaining between them. CDR3 nucleotides: TGTGCCAGCAGCGTGCGGCATTGGGATGAGCAGTTCTTC. The encoded protein is CASSVRHWDEQFF.

This clone has a single count. This rearrangement joins TRBV19 to TRBJ2-7; 10 bases align to TRBD1. The ends lost 6 bases at V and 2 bases at J; junction bases unmatched: 4. This CDR3 has 14 residues. Germline CDR1 LNHDA, CDR2 SQIVND (reference sequence). The DNA for the CDR3 is TGTGCCAGTAGAGCGGGACAGGGGACCTACGAGCAGTACTTC. This translates into CASRAGQGTYEQYF.

The sample holds one count of this clone. This chain joins TRBV18 and TRBJ1-1, with a tentative D call TRBD1 (5 bases). Trimming pared 6 bases from V and 6 bases from J, leaving 11 bases between. The CDR3 is 12 amino acids. The V gene's germline CDR1 is KGHSH and CDR2 LQKENI. CDR3 bases: TGTGCCAGCTCGGCTGCGGGACCTGAAGCTTTCTTT. Translation gives CASSAAGPEAFF.

The genes are TRBV12-5 and TRBJ1-4, with a weak D call TRBD1 (5 bases). Trimming stripped 0 bases from V and 1 base from J, with 12 bases between. This CDR3 is 17 amino acids long. Germline V gene data show CDR1 as LGHNT and CDR2 as FRNRAP. The CDR3 DNA sequence: TGTGCTAGTGGTTTGGTCGGAAGGGGCGGAACTAATGAAAAACTGTTTTTT. Its protein product is CASGLVGRGGTNEKLFF.

This sequence joins TRBV20-1 and TRBJ2-1; D remains ambiguous. CDR3 length: 11 residues. Trimming stripped 0 bases from V and 9 bases from J, with 6 bases between. Germline assignment: CDR1 DFQATT and CDR2 SNEGSKA (reference sequence). CDR3 bases: TGCAGTGCTAGAGATCTGTTTGAGCAGTTCTTC. It translates to CSARDLFEQFF.

V and J are TRBV4-1 and TRBJ2-5, with 10 bases matching TRBD2. The CDR3 sequence is 17 residues long. CDR1 and CDR2 from the germline V gene are MGHRA and YSYEKL. Germline trimming cut 2 bases from V and 4 bases from J; bases unmatched to any gene: 10. The CDR3 here is CASSQRPSGSLGETQYF. The DNA for the CDR3 is TGCGCCAGCAGCCAAAGACCTAGCGGGAGTTTAGGAGAGACCCAGTACTTC.

This chain uses TRBV18 with TRBJ1-5; TRBD1 is a possible D gene (5 bases). Germline V gene lookup returns CDR1 KGHSH and CDR2 LQKENI. Trimming pared 8 bases from V and 2 bases from J, leaving 10 bases between. The CDR3 has 13 amino acids. This CDR3 is CASAWGGNQPQHF. CDR3 coding DNA: TGTGCCAGCGCTTGGGGGGGCAATCAGCCCCAGCATTTT.

The CDR3 coding sequence is TGTGCCACCAGCAGAGATCGGTTCGAGGACTTCCCAAACACCGGGGAGCTGTTTTTT. Amino acid sequence: CATSRDRFEDFPNTGELFF. V gene TRBV15 combines with J gene TRBJ2-2, with D possibly TRBD2 on 5 matching bases. This CDR3 region has 19 residues. The V end was cut by 0 bases, the J end by 2 bases, with 19 bases between. Germline V gene sequence: CDR1 LNHNV, CDR2 YYDKDF (reference sequence).

The chain recombines TRBV9 with TRBJ2-2; TRBD2 matches 12 bases. The CDR3 contains 19 residues. V trimming: 0 bases; J trimming: 4 bases; junction bases outside the gene matches: 10. Germline-derived CDR1 and CDR2 are SGDLS and YYNGEE. CDR3 in DNA: TGTGCCAGCAGCGTAGTATCTAGCGGGGGGGCCTCGGCCACCGGGGAGCTGTTTTTT. This translates into CASSVVSSGGASATGELFF.